The clone carrying this T cell receptor (beta chain) has a single count. The antigen remains undetermined. Though probably carrying unrecorded immune exposures, donors were nominally healthy at sampling. The CDR3 covers 13 residues. Per germline, CDR1 MNHEY and CDR2 SMNVEV (reference sequence). Trimming took off 2 bases at V and 3 bases at J, with 5 bases between the two ends. The PCR contained 60 Vbeta and 13 Jbeta primers. TCRdb's table, derived via immunoSEQ multiplex PCR, lists solely in-frame clones and lacks some. The table lists about 80,000 clones, roughly three quarters of them singletons. This entry comes from a study of cytomegalovirus exposure and HLA in healthy donors. Study-wide results and caveats: Serostatus for CMV was the only available immune exposure information. Across all donors, roughly uniform sequencing depth was an assumption of the presence/absence analyses.

Material: PBMCs. The source of this sequence is a woman in her forties or fifties in good health and CMV-seropositive. The V gene is TRBV27, the J gene TRBJ1-5; D is uncertain. The CDR3 region has the DNA TGTGCCAGCAGTTTAGGGCCCAATCAGCCCCAGCATTTT. Its protein is CASSLGPNQPQHF.